The T cell receptor beta chain under discussion was sequenced for a study of blood T cells in healthy people across ages. Study outcomes and limitations: The donors' CMV status was not determined, possibly confounding changes in expanded clonotypes.

Sample-barcoded 5' priming and a J-beta primer mix drove a second PCR of about 6 to 12 cycles. TCRdb re-derived calls from the 5' RACE reads in MiXCR, one entry per CDR3 protein. The sample contains some 900,000 distinct CDR3 sequences, around 26% of which appear only once. This clonotype was counted many times. The antigen remains undetermined. The CDR3 extends over 15 amino acids. V shed 3 bases, J shed 3 bases, and the junction held 5 bases outside the gene matches. Germline CDR1 and CDR2: KGHDR and SFDVKD. The chain has TRBV24-1 and TRBJ2-3, with 7 bases lining up with TRBD2. Sequencing used blood. The sequence was obtained from an elderly woman in good health. For the CDR3, the DNA is TGTGCCACCAGTGATCCCCGGACTAGAACAGATACGCAGTATTTT. This codes for CATSDPRTRTDTQYF.